This entry features one TCR beta chain sequence. Its antigen remains unknown. Study-level results: Tumor memory CD4+ T cell TCR gene usage was found to cluster with blood and lymph node memory CD4+ cells and with lymph node naive CD4+ cells.

CD25-based Treg depletion was applied to purified naive CD4+ T cells. The CDR3 covers 20 residues. Germline lookup yields CDR1 SGHVS and CDR2 FQNEAQ. Trimming removed 1 base from V and 2 bases from J; junction bases left unmatched: 16. After constant-region reverse-primer amplification, full-length variable regions underwent semi-nested PCR with Nested Universal Primer A. From the 5' RACE reads, TCRdb called clonotypes with MiXCR, one entry per CDR3 protein. The repertoire has tens of thousands of distinct CDR3 sequences, around 26% of them found once; the top ten carry 2.1%. The sequence derives from a female donor with breast cancer. This chain links TRBV7-8 with TRBJ1-5; 8 bases match TRBD1. Source material: naive CD4+ T cells sorted from blood. Subset given: naive CD4+ T cells, CD4+CD45RA+CD25-. CDR3 in amino acids: CASSLDPPLLGTGRNQPQHF. In DNA, the CDR3 is TGTGCCAGCAGCTTAGATCCCCCCCTTTTAGGGACAGGTCGCAATCAGCCCCAGCATTTT.